This is a list of T cell receptor beta chains from one sample in a study of CD8+CD57+ T cells in acquired aplastic anemia. TCRdb independently ran MiXCR on the reads; one entry per CDR3 protein. The top ten clones hold 1.8% of a sample with under 200,000 distinct CDR3 sequences, less than 60% of them seen once. Sequenced: sorted CD4+, CD8+, or CD8+CD57+ T cells (not recorded which) from PBMCs. These receptor sequences come from a human donor with aplastic anemia. Each CDR3 is given with its conserved first and last residue. Fields, in order: CDR3 length, V gene, J gene, CDR3 protein.

12	TRBV12-3/TRBV12-4	TRBJ2-7	CASSSANHEQYF
15	TRBV19	TRBJ1-1	CASSGAAGRATEAFF
16	TRBV18	TRBJ1-1	CASSPRTGHIPSEAFF
14	TRBV6-5	TRBJ2-1	CASSYGTSDNEQFF
14	TRBV24-1	TRBJ1-2	CATSDPSGSYGYTF
16	TRBV24-1	TRBJ1-2	CATSDGYRGVGYGYTF
15	TRBV15	TRBJ2-2	CATSPSGGAIKELFF
14	TRBV19	TRBJ2-7	CATKRSTGSYEQYF
15	TRBV20-1	TRBJ2-5	CSARLAGGTQETQYF
14	TRBV3-1	TRBJ1-2	CASSQGGVVYGYTF
21	TRBV7-9	TRBJ2-3	CASSLGVSGLAGWGMVDTQYF
15	TRBV25-1	TRBJ1-1	CASSASDIVNTEAFF
15	TRBV24-1	TRBJ1-5	CASSESRGNNQPQHF
15	TRBV18	TRBJ2-3	CASSPTGASTDTQYF
13	TRBV3-1	TRBJ2-7	CASSHDDRVEQYF
14	TRBV6-1	TRBJ2-1	CASSADRIYNEQFF
14	TRBV7-2	TRBJ1-1	CASSRDASVTEAFF
13	TRBV5-1	TRBJ1-1	CASMGGGDTEAFF
17	TRBV7-9	TRBJ2-1	CASSSHPQDREDNEQFF
15	TRBV24-1	TRBJ1-5	CATSDRHHSNQPQHF
12	TRBV6-2/TRBV6-3	TRBJ1-2	CASNNYIYGYTF
15	TRBV5-5	TRBJ1-4	CASSLVGGVDEKLFF
12	TRBV7-2	TRBJ2-5	CASSLRWETQYF
16	TRBV28	TRBJ1-5	CASSLAGGGLREPQHF
12	TRBV25-1	TRBJ2-7	CASSEQTYEQYF
18	TRBV5-6	TRBJ1-5	CASSLNYNGPSSNQPQHF
13	TRBV12-3/TRBV12-4	TRBJ1-5	CASSLATNQPQHF